This TCR beta chain stems from a study of T cell clonality in common variable immunodeficiency. Sequencing was performed with immunoSEQ multiplex PCR; in TCRdb, only in-frame clones are kept and a portion is missing. This sample carries about 28,000 clones, none of them present only once. A note on this clone: The antigen is unknown. The CDR3 end falls 3 residues outside the read, so it is completed with the germline J gene.

Germline CDR1 SNHLY, CDR2 FYNNEI. The germline V and J ends were trimmed by 4 bases and 0 bases, with 13 bases remaining between them. The CDR3 spans 15 residues. Study outcomes and limitations: Fewer TCRbeta clones were shared among CVID subjects than controls. In common variable immunodeficiency, TCR beta chains reportedly carried fewer deletions and N-nucleotide insertions. Compared with healthy controls, CVID subjects showed increased TCRbeta clonality, mostly in about a third. The cause of increased CVID clonality remains unclear without subpopulation sequencing.

What was sequenced was peripheral blood mononuclear cells. The source of this sequence is a human donor with common variable immunodeficiency. This chain joins TRBV2 and TRBJ2-7, with a weak D call TRBD1 (6 bases). Partial CDR3 DNA: TGTGCCAGCAGTGGTGGGGCAGGGGTCTCCTACGAG. Translated: CASSGGAGVSYE. The CDR3 as a whole reads CASSGGAGVSYEQYF.